The 10 T cell receptor beta chains listed next were all sequenced from one sample in a study of blood T cell repertoires in COVID-19. Some clones are missing from TCRdb's copy, which holds only in-frame ones; the method was immunoSEQ multiplex PCR. The table shows 35,000 to 45,000 clones, with approximately 78% occurring only once. Source material: peripheral blood. These receptors all stem from a man between 70 and 80 years old with acute or convalescent COVID-19.

The chain combines TRBV6-6 with TRBJ1-2, with D possibly TRBD1 on 6 matching bases. V lost 5 bases, J lost 0 bases, and 16 bases lay in between. Looked up from germline, CDR1 is MNHNY and CDR2 is SVGAGI (reference sequence). CDR3 size: 16 residues. Written as DNA, the CDR3 is TGTGCCAGCAGTAACAACGGACAGTTTGCTAACTATGGCTACACCTTC. Its protein is CASSNNGQFANYGYTF.

The gene calls are TRBV24-1 and TRBJ1-1, with 9 bases fitting TRBD1. The CDR3 contains 13 residues. Germline V lookup: CDR1 KGHDR, CDR2 SFDVKD. V lost 8 bases to trimming and J lost 6 bases; unmatched junction nucleotides: 6. CDR3 residues: CATKSRQGAEAFF. Here the CDR3 DNA reads TGTGCCACCAAAAGCCGACAGGGGGCTGAAGCTTTCTTT.

This clone was counted a single time. V is TRBV18 and J is TRBJ1-5; possible D gene TRBD1, 6 bases. Germline V lookup: CDR1 KGHSH, CDR2 LQKENI. This CDR3 region has 19 residues. Between the trimmed V and J ends, which lost 4 bases and 0 bases, there was a span of 22 bases. The CDR3 DNA reads TGTGCCAGCTCACTCCGGGTCTACCAGGGGCAGGGTAGCAATCAGCCCCAGCATTTT. It yields the protein CASSLRVYQGQGSNQPQHF.

The rearrangement links TRBV4-1 to TRBJ2-7; the match to TRBD1 covers 9 bases. The J segment lost 3 bases and the V segment lost 4 bases, leaving 4 bases of the junction unmatched. The CDR3 loop spans 14 amino acids. In germline, CDR1 is MGHRA, CDR2 YSYEKL. CDR3 coding DNA: TGCGCCAGCAGCCGAAGGGACAGGGACTACGAGCAGTACTTC. Residues: CASSRRDRDYEQYF.

The V and J genes are TRBV7-2 and TRBJ2-5; TRBD2 agrees at 7 bases. From germline, CDR1 is SGHTA and CDR2 FQGNSA. The CDR3 runs 12 residues. V shed 1 base, J shed 10 bases, and the junction held 3 bases outside the gene matches. The CDR3 coding sequence is TGTGCCAGCAGCTTAGGGGGGGGACTCCAGTACTTC. Protein: CASSLGGGLQYF.

The chain has TRBV11-2 and TRBJ2-1; 8 positions agree with TRBD2. V dropped 5 bases and J dropped 4; count of bases not matched to a gene: 13. This CDR3 has 17 residues. Germline assignment: CDR1 SGHAT and CDR2 FQNNGV. As DNA, the CDR3 is TGTGCCAGCAGCCCCCTACTAGCGGCCAACGGTTACAATGAGCAGTTCTTC. Translation: CASSPLLAANGYNEQFF.

The chain joins TRBV7-9 to TRBJ2-7; D ambiguous. The CDR3 length is 15 residues. The germline CDR1 and CDR2 sequences are SEHNR and FQNEAQ (reference sequence). The germline V and J ends were trimmed by 1 base and 7 bases, with 17 bases remaining between them. The CDR3 is CASSLGLNTYDEQYF. DNA of the CDR3: TGTGCCAGCAGCTTAGGACTTAACACCTACGATGAGCAGTACTTC.

This clone was counted a single time. The rearrangement joins TRBV7-8 to TRBJ2-7; 9 bases line up with TRBD1. Germline V lookup: CDR1 SGHVS, CDR2 FQNEAQ. This CDR3 region has 12 residues. Trimming took 4 bases from V and 5 from J; bases not matched to a gene: 0. CDR3 amino acids: CASSWTGDEQYF. DNA for the CDR3: TGTGCCAGCAGCTGGACAGGGGACGAGCAGTACTTC. Full variable domain (remainder filled in from reference TRBV7-8 and TRBJ2-7): GAGVSQSPRYKVAKRGQDVALRCDPISGHVSLFWYQQALGQGPEFLTYFQNEAQLDKSGLPSDRFFAERPEGSVSTLKIQRTQQEDSAVYLCASSWTGDEQYFGPGTRLTVT.

J is TRBJ2-2 and V is TRBV20-1, with 8 bases lining up with TRBD2. J gave up 5 bases and V 3 bases, and 8 bases lay outside the gene matches. The CDR3 has 15 residues. CDR1 and CDR2 (germline): DFQATT, SNEGSKA (reference sequence). This CDR3 is CSASTVAGGTGELFF. CDR3 bases: TGCAGTGCTAGTACCGTGGCGGGAGGAACCGGGGAGCTGTTTTTT.

V and J are TRBV30 and TRBJ2-3; 7 bases are a match to TRBD2. The CDR3 has 12 residues. V dropped 1 base and J dropped 6; count of bases not matched to a gene: 1. The germline V gene has CDR1 GTSNPN and CDR2 SVGIG (reference sequence). Written as DNA, the CDR3 is TGTGCCTGGAGTGATAGCGGGGATACGCAGTATTTT. Translating it yields CAWSDSGDTQYF.